The 18 T cell receptor beta chains listed next were all sequenced from one sample in a study of cytomegalovirus exposure and HLA in healthy donors. Vbeta (60) and Jbeta (13) primers were used in the PCR. Sequencing used immunoSEQ multiplex PCR; TCRdb keeps in-frame clones, though not all of them. Of about 210,000 clones listed, around four fifths were seen once; the top ten hold around 1.6%. The specimen was PBMCs. These TCRs come from a man between 35 and 55 years old in good health and CMV-seropositive.

This sequence joins TRBV11-3 and TRBJ1-1; 7 bases map to TRBD1. Looked up from germline, CDR1 is SGHNT and CDR2 is YENEEA. V lost 3 bases and J lost 11; bases outside the gene matches: 6. This CDR3 is 12 amino acids long. Here the CDR3 DNA reads TGTGCCAGCAGCTTCGCCCAGGGGGATGCTTTCTTT. This sequence encodes CASSFAQGDAFF.

The gene calls are TRBV25-1 and TRBJ1-1; D might be TRBD1 (5 bases). Germline lookup yields CDR1 MGHDK and CDR2 SYGVNS. The ends were cut back, 4 bases at V and 1 base at J, with 10 bases in the middle. The CDR3 has 14 residues. The CDR3 DNA follows: TGTGCCAGCAGTGGCCCCAGGGAGAACACTGAAGCTTTCTTT. The encoded protein is CASSGPRENTEAFF.

The chain has TRBV4-3 and TRBJ1-2, with 7 bases lining up with TRBD1. Germline-derived CDR1 and CDR2 are LGHNA and YSLEER. The CDR3 totals 15 residues. V was clipped by 1 base and J by 2 bases; unmatched bases: 4. DNA of the CDR3: TGCGCCAGCAGCCAAGGAGCAGGGGGGAACTATGGCTACACCTTC. Translation gives CASSQGAGGNYGYTF.

The chain links TRBV19 to TRBJ2-7; 8 nucleotides line up with TRBD2. The CDR3 is 15 residues long. Germline-derived CDR1 and CDR2 are LNHDA and SQIVND (reference sequence). After removal of 2 bases from V and 4 bases from J, the junction contained 7 bases not matched to a gene. The CDR3 DNA reads TGTGCCAGTAGTATAAGAACTAGCGGAACATACGAGCAGTACTTC. Its protein product is CASSIRTSGTYEQYF.

This chain links TRBV7-3 with TRBJ1-1; 9 positions agree with TRBD1. After removal of 2 bases from V and 6 bases from J, the junction contained 4 bases not matched to a gene. This CDR3 is built from 14 residues. Germline CDR1 is SGHTA and CDR2 is FQGTGA. The CDR3 nucleotides read TGTGCCAGCAGCTTAGGACAGGGGTTCGCTGAAGCTTTCTTT. Translation gives CASSLGQGFAEAFF.

The chain couples TRBV7-2 to TRBJ2-2; D unresolved. Looked up from germline, CDR1 is SGHTA and CDR2 is FQGNSA. The CDR3 contains 15 residues. V lost 5 bases to trimming and J lost 3 bases, with 13 bases between them. Here the CDR3 DNA reads TGTGCCAGCAGCCCCACATCAGGATACACCGGGGAGCTGTTTTTT. Residues: CASSPTSGYTGELFF.

The genes are TRBV5-1 and TRBJ1-1; 9 bases line up with TRBD1. Germline-derived CDR1 and CDR2 are SGHRS and YFSETQ. The V segment lost 3 bases and the J segment 0 bases; nucleotides outside the gene matches: 6. CDR3 length: 16 residues. The CDR3 bases are TGCGCCAGCAGCTCTCCGGACAGGGGATTGAACACTGAAGCTTTCTTT. Encoded protein: CASSSPDRGLNTEAFF.

This chain uses TRBV5-4 with TRBJ2-5; D ambiguous. The CDR3 totals 12 residues. The germline V gene has CDR1 SGHNT and CDR2 YYREEE (reference sequence). Trimming shortened V by 5 bases and J by 5 bases, and 10 bases separated the two germline ends. The CDR3 DNA follows: TGTGCCAGCAGTTCTGAACTGGAGACCCAGTACTTC. This gives the protein CASSSELETQYF.

The chain recombines TRBV4-2 with TRBJ2-1; the match to TRBD2 covers 8 bases. Unmatched junction bases numbered 7, after V lost 1 base and J lost 5 bases. CDR3 length: 16 amino acids. CDR1 LGHNA and CDR2 YNFKEQ come from the germline V gene. The chain's CDR3 is CASSQGGGGPDNEQFF. The CDR3 region has the DNA TGTGCCAGCAGCCAAGGCGGCGGGGGGCCCGACAATGAGCAGTTCTTC.

The V call is TRBV28, the J call TRBJ2-5; 10 nucleotides line up with TRBD2. The germline V gene encodes CDR1 MDHEN and CDR2 SYDVKM. This CDR3 has 17 residues. J lost 2 bases, V lost 8 bases, and 14 bases had no gene match. The CDR3 DNA sequence: TGTGCCAGCGCGATACCTATAGCGGGAGGAAAACAAGAGACCCAGTACTTC. It yields the protein CASAIPIAGGKQETQYF.

The chain uses TRBV23-1 and TRBJ2-7, with D maybe TRBD1 (5 bases). TRBV23-1 is an ORF, and what it does is uncertain. Trimming stripped 2 bases from V and 2 bases from J, with 16 bases between. The CDR3 runs to 16 residues. The chain's CDR3 is CASSQSRQGSPYEQYF. CDR3 sequence (DNA): TGCGCCAGCAGTCAAAGTCGCCAGGGCAGTCCCTACGAGCAGTACTTC.

The chain has TRBV6-5 and TRBJ2-1, with 8 bases identical to TRBD2. Unmatched junction bases numbered 9, after V lost 8 bases and J lost 6 bases. The CDR3 consists of 14 residues. Germline CDR1 is MNHEY and CDR2 is SVGAGI. This CDR3 is CASGAGTRGNEQFF. For the CDR3, the DNA is TGTGCCAGCGGGGCGGGGACTAGAGGCAATGAGCAGTTCTTC.

This chain links TRBV5-5 with TRBJ2-7, with D maybe TRBD2 (5 bases). CDR1 and CDR2 (germline): SGHKS, YYEKEE (reference sequence). The CDR3 runs to 17 residues. V lost 5 bases, J lost 0 bases, and 21 bases lay in between. CDR3 nucleotide sequence: TGTGCCAGCAGGGCTGAGGGCCCAGGTGGGATCTCCTACGAGCAGTACTTC. Encoded protein: CASRAEGPGGISYEQYF.

The J gene is TRBJ2-3, the V gene TRBV5-6; maybe TRBD1 (5 bases). V dropped 2 bases and J dropped 2 bases, with 12 bases sitting between them. Germline values: CDR1 SGHDT, CDR2 YYEEEE. This CDR3 comprises 15 residues. The CDR3 reads CASSLGARDTDTQYF. The CDR3 DNA follows: TGTGCCAGCAGCTTAGGGGCCAGGGACACAGATACGCAGTATTTT.

In this sample, this clone turned up once. The genes are TRBV6-1 and TRBJ1-4; TRBD1 aligns across 8 bases. CDR1 and CDR2 (germline): MNHNS, SASEGT. V gave up 4 bases and J gave up 2 bases; unmatched junction bases: 3. The CDR3 spans 15 residues. CDR3 bases: TGTGCCAGCAGTGGCCGACAGGGGACTAATGAAAAACTGTTTTTT. It specifies CASSGRQGTNEKLFF.

This clone was detected once. The J gene is TRBJ1-4, the V gene TRBV5-1, with TRBD1 matching over 10 bases. Germline CDR1 is SGHRS and CDR2 is YFSETQ. The junction had 3 bases not matched to a gene; V was cut back by 0 bases and J by 4 bases. The CDR3 is 16 amino acids. The chain's CDR3 is CASSLGTGGRNEKLFF. CDR3 nucleotides: TGCGCCAGCAGCTTGGGGACAGGGGGTCGTAATGAAAAACTGTTTTTT.

The V call is TRBV19, the J call TRBJ2-7, with D perhaps matching TRBD2 (6 bases). The V gene's germline CDR1 is LNHDA and CDR2 SQIVND (reference sequence). The CDR3 spans 14 residues. V shed 5 bases and J shed 5 bases, with 16 bases lying between them. The DNA of the CDR3 is TGTGCCAGTAGTCGTGGGGGGTATGTCGACGAGCAGTACTTC. This codes for CASSRGGYVDEQYF.

The V gene is TRBV12-5, the J gene TRBJ2-7; TRBD1 matches 7 bases. The J segment lost 7 bases and the V segment lost 3 bases, leaving 6 bases of the junction unmatched. The CDR3 is 13 amino acids. Germline CDR1 is LGHNT and CDR2 is FRNRAP. For the CDR3, the DNA is TGTGCTAGTGGTTTCGGGACAGCCGGGGAGCAGTACTTC. It specifies CASGFGTAGEQYF.